The 7 T cell receptor beta chains in this list originate from one sample, sequenced in a study of metastatic and nonmetastatic thyroid tumors (dated by TCRdb to 2020 to 2022). Libraries were built with PCR. Sequenced using an Illumina HiSeq 4000. TCRdb trimmed the raw reads at Q25, called clones with MiXCR and kept productive beta chains. The table for this sample lists about 9,400 clones; approximately 31% of them were counted only once. Of the sample, 16% falls within the top ten clones. Before undergoing thyroid surgery, none of the patients had been given any kind of treatment. The sequencing input was adjacent normal tissue. The receptors shown here come from a female donor with papillary thyroid cancer or a benign thyroid nodule (not recorded which). Some clones in this sample may be carry-over from other donors' samples.

This chain joins TRBV27 and TRBJ1-6; maybe TRBD1 (5 bases). The V and J ends lost 3 bases and 8 bases respectively, with 14 bases between them. Germline assignment: CDR1 MNHEY and CDR2 SMNVEV (reference sequence). The CDR3 spans 15 residues. CDR3 bases: TGTGCCAGCAGTTTGGGGCAGGGTATTGATTCACCCCTCCACTTT. Its protein is CASSLGQGIDSPLHF.

This clone is deemed medium-sized. J is TRBJ2-5 and V is TRBV2; the match to TRBD1 covers 11 bases. The V segment lost 2 bases and the J segment 5 bases; nucleotides outside the gene matches: 7. Germline V gene data show CDR1 as SNHLY and CDR2 as FYNNEI. This CDR3 contains 16 residues. The CDR3 region has the DNA TGTGCCAGCAGTGAAACCAGTGGACAGGGGGCTGAGACCCAGTACTTC. This encodes CASSETSGQGAETQYF.

This chain connects TRBV6-1 to TRBJ1-6, with D unclear. The CDR3 spans 14 residues. V was trimmed by 1 base and J by 7 bases, leaving 8 bases between them. Germline V gene lookup returns CDR1 MNHNS and CDR2 SASEGT. DNA of the CDR3: TGTGCCAGCAGTGAAGGGGTCGAGAATTCACCCCTCCACTTT. Its protein is CASSEGVENSPLHF.

The chain links TRBV6-1 to TRBJ1-1; TRBD1 matches 8 bases. Trimming took 1 base from V and 3 from J; bases not matched to a gene: 7. The length of the CDR3 is 16 residues. CDR1 and CDR2 from the germline V gene are MNHNS and SASEGT. CDR3 amino acids: CASSEDRDRRDTEAFF. For the CDR3, the DNA is TGTGCCAGCAGTGAAGATCGGGACAGGAGGGACACTGAAGCTTTCTTT.

This clone was found a few times. The V gene is TRBV7-8, the J gene TRBJ1-6; 7 bases fit TRBD1. J gave up 9 bases and V 2 bases, and 10 bases lay outside the gene matches. From germline, CDR1 is SGHVS and CDR2 FQNEAQ. The CDR3 totals 16 residues. CDR3 in amino acids: CASSLLTGDGISPLHF. The CDR3, as DNA: TGTGCCAGCAGCTTACTCACAGGGGACGGAATTTCACCCCTCCACTTT.

V and J are TRBV12-3 or TRBV12-4 and TRBJ2-3, with a weak D call TRBD1 (6 bases). V dropped 4 bases and J dropped 3 bases, with 14 bases sitting between them. This CDR3 has 15 amino acids. The CDR3 region is CASSSFAQGTDTQYF. The DNA for the CDR3 is TGTGCCAGCAGTTCCTTCGCACAGGGAACAGATACGCAGTATTTT.

This clone is medium-sized by share. The rearrangement links TRBV12-3 or TRBV12-4 to TRBJ1-5; D ambiguous. V was shortened by 7 bases and J by 6 bases, with 13 bases between the two germline ends. The CDR3 covers 13 residues. The CDR3 coding sequence is TGTGCCAGCACCACATCGAGGTTTCAGCCCCAGCATTTT. Protein sequence: CASTTSRFQPQHF.